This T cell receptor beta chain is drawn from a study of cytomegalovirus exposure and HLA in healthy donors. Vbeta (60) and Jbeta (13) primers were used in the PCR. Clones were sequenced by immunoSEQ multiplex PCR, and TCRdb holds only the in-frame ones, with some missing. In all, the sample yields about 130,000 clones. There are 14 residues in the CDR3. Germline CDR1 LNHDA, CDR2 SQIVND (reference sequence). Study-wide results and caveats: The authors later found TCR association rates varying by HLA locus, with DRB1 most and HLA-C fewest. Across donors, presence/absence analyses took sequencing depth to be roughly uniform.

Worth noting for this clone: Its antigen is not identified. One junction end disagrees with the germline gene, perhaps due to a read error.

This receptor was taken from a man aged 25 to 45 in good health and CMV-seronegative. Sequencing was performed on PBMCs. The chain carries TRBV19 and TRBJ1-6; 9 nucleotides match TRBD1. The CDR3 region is CASSPGQGGSPLHF. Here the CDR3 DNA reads TGTGCCAGTAGCCCGGGACAGGGAGGTTCACCCCTTCACTTT.